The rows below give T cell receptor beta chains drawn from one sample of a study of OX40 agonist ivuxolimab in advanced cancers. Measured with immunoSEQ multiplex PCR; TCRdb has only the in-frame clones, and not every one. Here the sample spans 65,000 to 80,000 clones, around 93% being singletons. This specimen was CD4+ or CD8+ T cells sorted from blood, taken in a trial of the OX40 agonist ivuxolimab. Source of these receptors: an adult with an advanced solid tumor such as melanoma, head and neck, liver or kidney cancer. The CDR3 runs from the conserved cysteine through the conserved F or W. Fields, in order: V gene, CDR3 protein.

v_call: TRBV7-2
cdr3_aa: CASSLAPGSSNYGYTF

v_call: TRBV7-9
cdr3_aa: CASSLRGALIGDTQYF

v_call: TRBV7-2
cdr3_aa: CASSFEGRLTDTQYF

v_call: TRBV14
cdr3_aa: CASSQDRGYGYTF

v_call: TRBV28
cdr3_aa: CASSSGGTANTGELFF

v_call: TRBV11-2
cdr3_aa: CASSLSTGGINYGYTF

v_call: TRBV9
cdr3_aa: CASSVGLAGVGDNEQFF

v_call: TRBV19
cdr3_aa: CASGRTGLAGGPLDEQFF

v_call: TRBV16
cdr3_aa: CASSQPPGTANYGYTF

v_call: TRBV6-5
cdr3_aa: CASSFDVGNIQYF

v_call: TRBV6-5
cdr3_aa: CASSQPGAGGNTIYF

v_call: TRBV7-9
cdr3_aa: CASSTPGQGWNEQYF

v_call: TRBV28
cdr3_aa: CASSFIDSNQPQHF

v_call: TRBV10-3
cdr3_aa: CAISEAGGIGNTIYF

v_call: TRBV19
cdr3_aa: CASSISTGTVGAQHF

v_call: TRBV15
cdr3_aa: CATSRDRASVGELFF

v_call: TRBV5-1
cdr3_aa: CASRGGIAGGPVDYEQYF

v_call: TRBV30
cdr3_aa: CAWSATQGINEKLFF

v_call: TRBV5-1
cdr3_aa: CASSLSSGGHNEQFF

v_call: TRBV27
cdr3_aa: CASSFTGGTYNSPLHF

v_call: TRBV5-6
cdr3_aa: CASSLLAPEGADTQYF

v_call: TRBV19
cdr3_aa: CASSIADKGQPQHF

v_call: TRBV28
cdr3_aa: CASRPQGTGASEAFF

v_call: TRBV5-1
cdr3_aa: CASSPSNTGELFF

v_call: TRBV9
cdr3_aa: CASSVAPLAGDNEQFF

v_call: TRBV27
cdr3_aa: CASSFIGGREAFF

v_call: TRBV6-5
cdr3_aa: CASTTLGAGGTEAFF

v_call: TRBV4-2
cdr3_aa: CASSQVWLAGGNMADTQYF

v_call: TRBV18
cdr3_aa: CASSLQTSGDTQYF

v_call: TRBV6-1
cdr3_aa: CASSRVGYGNQPQHF

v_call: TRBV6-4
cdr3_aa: CASSLDRNTGELFF

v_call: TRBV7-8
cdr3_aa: CASSSWTGSSYEQYF

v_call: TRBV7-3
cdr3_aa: CASSPLTRREGTDTQYF

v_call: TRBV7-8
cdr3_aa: CASSRSWDYEQFF

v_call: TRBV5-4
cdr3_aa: CASSFAGSRVDNEQFF

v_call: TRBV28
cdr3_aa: CASSSYPPRTTLATNEKLFF

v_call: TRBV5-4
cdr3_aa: CASSRGLAGALETQYF